This TCR beta chain was observed in a study of CD8+ T cells in alopecia areata. This clone was detected only a few times. RNA, once extracted, was reverse transcribed into cDNA for use as the sequencing template. Sequencing was performed with immunoSEQ multiplex PCR; in TCRdb, only in-frame clones are kept and a portion is missing. The sample has 90,000 to 100,000 clones; 41% are singletons. Germline V gene lookup returns CDR1 SEHNR and CDR2 FQNEAQ (reference sequence). The CDR3 loop spans 17 amino acids. V lost 7 bases to trimming and J lost 8 bases; unmatched junction nucleotides: 19. The chain couples TRBV7-9 to TRBJ1-4; 7 bases fit TRBD1. The material sequenced was CD4+ T cells sorted from blood. The sequence came from a human donor with alopecia areata. DNA of the CDR3: TGTGCCAGCAAAAAAAACGGACAGGACAATTCTTGGGAAAAACTGTTTTTT. Amino acids: CASKKNGQDNSWEKLFF.